The present entry profiles one T cell receptor beta chain with its context. Its antigen is not known. Sorting isolated naive CD4 T cells lacking CD45RO and expressing CD62L. The source of the sample is a study of human versus mouse CDR3 diversity and MHC coevolution. About the study: Each sample yielded about 0.6 x 10^7 to 1.6 x 10^7 valid reads.

This CDR3 region has 16 residues. The trim removed 5 bases at V and 4 bases at J, leaving 8 bases unmatched. CDR1 and CDR2 (germline): SEHNR, FQNEAQ (reference sequence). Notes on the study in general: Compared with mice, human CDR3s carried more deletions and insertions on average. Clonal inequality was lowest in two of the three human donors.

Produced via immunoSEQ multiplex PCR; TCRdb's table is partial and in-frame only. The table includes tens of thousands of clones, roughly 93% detected once. The clonotype originates from a person aged 30-69 years in good health. The sample was naive CD4+ T cells from blood. Subset reported: CD45RO-negative CD62L-positive naive CD4 T cells. This chain joins TRBV7-9 and TRBJ2-1, with 10 bases identical to TRBD2. Here the CDR3 reads CASSPRGLAQYNEQFF. CDR3 sequence (DNA): TGTGCCAGCAGCCCCCGGGGACTAGCGCAGTACAATGAGCAGTTCTTC.